This T cell receptor (beta chain) is from a study of early T cells in non-severe SARS-CoV-2 infection. General study results and limits: The matching step, a VDJdb search, favored anti-spike CD8 responses and missed private and CD4 specificities.

This clonotype was counted ten times or more. Its antigen is unidentified. The CDR3 has 10 amino acids. The germline CDR1 and CDR2 sequences are SQVTM and ANQGSEA. V lost 4 bases and J 10 bases, leaving 8 bases between the germline ends. Individual cDNA molecules each received unique molecular identifiers attached to them. Each CDR3 protein is one row after TCRdb ran MiXCR on the 5' RACE reads. The sample carries tens of thousands of distinct CDR3 sequences, 5% to 6.5% recorded once. This chain joins TRBV29-1 and TRBJ2-1, with D perhaps TRBD2 (6 bases). This receptor was obtained from an adult who was a healthcare worker with PCR-confirmed SARS-CoV-2 infection or an uninfected control (not recorded which). The sample taken for sequencing was whole blood. CDR3 nucleotide sequence: TGCAGCGTTGGGAGGGGAGAGCAGTTCTTC. Translating gives CSVGRGEQFF.